The 14 T cell receptor beta chains below all came from one sample that was sequenced in a study of CD8 T cells in Susac syndrome. 0.5 to 1 ug RNA was reverse transcribed with random hexamers. TCRdb re-analysed the immunoSEQ multiplex PCR reads in MiXCR, keeping a single row per CDR3 protein. The sample includes approximately 46,000 distinct CDR3 sequences, 90% to 95% of them seen just once. The sequencing sample was made of CD8+ T cells from PBMCs. The receptors come from a human donor in good health.

V usage is TRBV27 and J usage is TRBJ2-1, with TRBD2 matching 7 bases. V was pared by 6 bases and J by 9 bases, with 8 bases of the junction left unmatched. In germline, CDR1 is MNHEY, CDR2 SMNVEV (reference sequence). This CDR3 is 13 amino acids long. CDR3 coding DNA: TGTGCCAGCAGGACTAGCCGAATTGGTGAGCAGTTCTTC. It specifies CASRTSRIGEQFF.

V usage is TRBV7-9 and J usage is TRBJ2-7; 13 bases line up with TRBD2. The CDR3 totals 17 residues. Germline-derived CDR1 and CDR2 are SEHNR and FQNEAQ (reference sequence). V shed 4 bases, J shed 0 bases, and the junction held 6 bases outside the gene matches. CDR3 protein: CASSSGLAGESSYEQYF. The CDR3 DNA sequence: TGTGCCAGCAGCTCAGGACTAGCGGGAGAGAGCTCCTACGAGCAGTACTTC. Filled out from reference TRBV7-9 and TRBJ2-7, the complete variable domain reads DTGVSQNPRHKITKRGQNVTFRCDPISEHNRLYWYRQTLGQGPEFLTYFQNEAQLEKSRLLSDRFSAERPKGSFSTLEIQRTEQGDSAMYLCASSSGLAGESSYEQYFGPGTRLTVT.

The chain employs TRBV7-2 and TRBJ2-7, with TRBD2 identical over 8 bases. The CDR3 runs 16 residues. Germline CDR1 SGHTA, CDR2 FQGNSA. V trimming: 6 bases; J trimming: 5 bases; junction bases outside the gene matches: 15. The CDR3 nucleotides read TGTGCCAGCAGTCCCAGATCAGCGGGAGTCCCCCACGAGCAGTACTTC. Its protein product is CASSPRSAGVPHEQYF.

This clonotype is a singleton in its sample. The rearrangement links TRBV13 to TRBJ2-7; D is possibly TRBD1 (5 bases). V dropped 5 bases and J dropped 2 bases, with 10 bases sitting between them. The CDR3 runs to 13 residues. From germline, CDR1 is PRHDT and CDR2 FYEKMQ (reference sequence). The CDR3 DNA follows: TGTGCCAGCAGCCTGGAACAGGCCTACGAGCAGTACTTC. It yields the protein CASSLEQAYEQYF.

The J gene is TRBJ2-1, the V gene TRBV3-1, with 9 bases that match TRBD2. Germline lookup yields CDR1 LGHDT and CDR2 YNNKEL (reference sequence). J was trimmed by 4 bases and V by 5 bases; bases with no gene match: 6. The CDR3 is 15 amino acids. The CDR3 protein is CASSSREGPYNEQFF. The DNA of the CDR3 is TGTGCCAGCAGCTCGCGGGAGGGCCCATACAATGAGCAGTTCTTC.

This chain uses TRBV27 with TRBJ2-1, with 10 bases matching TRBD2. Trimming cost V 4 bases and J 8 bases; bases outside gene matches: 14. Germline loops: CDR1 MNHEY, CDR2 SMNVEV (reference sequence). The CDR3 spans 17 residues. CDR3 protein: CASSSTLAGGRGDEQFF. The CDR3 nucleotides read TGTGCCAGCAGTTCTACCTTAGCGGGAGGCCGAGGGGATGAGCAGTTCTTC.

This chain connects TRBV7-9 to TRBJ2-3; 7 bases line up with TRBD1. This CDR3 contains 15 residues. Losses at the gene ends were 6 bases for V and 7 bases for J; bases not matched to a gene: 13. Germline values: CDR1 SEHNR, CDR2 FQNEAQ (reference sequence). CDR3 protein: CASSYDRDPSNTQYF. DNA for the CDR3: TGTGCCAGCAGTTACGACAGGGATCCGTCAAATACGCAGTATTTT.

The chain links TRBV27 to TRBJ2-7; D remains unclear. Germline CDR1 is MNHEY and CDR2 is SMNVEV (reference sequence). CDR3 size: 13 residues. Trimming took 3 bases from V and 6 from J, leaving 12 bases between them. The CDR3 loop reads CASSFGDSPEQYF. Here the CDR3 DNA reads TGTGCCAGCAGTTTTGGTGACTCCCCCGAGCAGTACTTC.

The chain uses TRBV2 and TRBJ2-7; the D gene could be TRBD1 or TRBD2 (5 bases each). Trimming removed 6 bases at V and 9 bases at J, with 12 bases between. The CDR3 contains 11 residues. Per germline, CDR1 SNHLY and CDR2 FYNNEI. The CDR3 sequence is CASRGTYMQYF. In nucleotides, the CDR3 is TGTGCCAGCAGAGGGACGTACATGCAGTACTTC.

The rearrangement joins TRBV27 to TRBJ2-1; 10 bases are shared with TRBD2. V was pared by 7 bases and J by 8 bases, with 8 bases of the junction left unmatched. Germline V gene sequence: CDR1 MNHEY, CDR2 SMNVEV (reference sequence). CDR3 length: 14 amino acids. The CDR3 DNA reads TGTGCCAGCATGTCCAGCGGGAGGGTTGATGAGCAGTTCTTC. Translating gives CASMSSGRVDEQFF.

The rearrangement joins TRBV30 to TRBJ1-1, with D unclear. The CDR3 extends over 14 amino acids. Trimming left V 6 bases short and J 1 base short, with 15 bases between. Germline V gene data show CDR1 as GTSNPN and CDR2 as SVGIG (reference sequence). The CDR3 region has the DNA TGTGCCTGCCCTCGAACCGTGGGGAACACTGAAGCTTTCTTT. Translating gives CACPRTVGNTEAFF.

The J gene is TRBJ1-4, the V gene TRBV12-3 or TRBV12-4, with 8 bases aligning to TRBD1. CDR3 size: 16 residues. V dropped 5 bases and J dropped 6; count of bases not matched to a gene: 11. The CDR3 reads CASSPPSDREDEKLFF. The CDR3 DNA follows: TGTGCCAGCAGTCCCCCCTCGGACAGGGAAGATGAAAAACTGTTTTTT.

V gene TRBV27 combines with J gene TRBJ2-3; D is undetermined. V lost 3 bases and J 2 bases, leaving 9 bases between the germline ends. This CDR3 has 14 amino acids. Germline CDR1 is MNHEY and CDR2 is SMNVEV (reference sequence). The CDR3 DNA follows: TGTGCCAGCAGTTTGGACGGACCCACAGATACGCAGTATTTT. Translated: CASSLDGPTDTQYF.

In the case of this clonotype: The germline gene is not matched at one end of the junction; a read error may be the cause. This sequence joins TRBV7-9 and TRBJ2-7, with TRBD1 identical over 8 bases. The CDR3 spans 14 residues. Germline V gives CDR1 SEHNR, CDR2 FQNEAQ (reference sequence). The CDR3 sequence is CASSYWTGSFEQYF. The CDR3 DNA reads as TGTGCCAGCAGCTACTGGACAGGGTCCTTCGAGCAGTACTTC.